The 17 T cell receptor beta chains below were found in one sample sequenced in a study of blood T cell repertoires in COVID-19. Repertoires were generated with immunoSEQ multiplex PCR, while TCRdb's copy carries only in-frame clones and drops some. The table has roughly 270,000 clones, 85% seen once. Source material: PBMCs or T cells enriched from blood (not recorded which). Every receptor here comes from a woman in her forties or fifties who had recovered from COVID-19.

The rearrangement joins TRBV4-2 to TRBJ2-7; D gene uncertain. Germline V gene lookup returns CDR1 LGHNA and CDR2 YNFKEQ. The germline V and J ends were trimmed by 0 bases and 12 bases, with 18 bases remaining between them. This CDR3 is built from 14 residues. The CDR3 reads CASSQESRITSMYF. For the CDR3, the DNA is TGTGCCAGCAGCCAAGAGTCTAGGATTACCTCGATGTACTTC.

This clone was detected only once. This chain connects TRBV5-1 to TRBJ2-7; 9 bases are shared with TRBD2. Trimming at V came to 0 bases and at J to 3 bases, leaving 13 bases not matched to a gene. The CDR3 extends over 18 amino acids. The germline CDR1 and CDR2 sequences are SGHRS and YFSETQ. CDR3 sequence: CASSLANRASGADYEQYF. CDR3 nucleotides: TGCGCCAGCAGCTTGGCCAATCGGGCTAGCGGGGCCGACTACGAGCAGTACTTC.

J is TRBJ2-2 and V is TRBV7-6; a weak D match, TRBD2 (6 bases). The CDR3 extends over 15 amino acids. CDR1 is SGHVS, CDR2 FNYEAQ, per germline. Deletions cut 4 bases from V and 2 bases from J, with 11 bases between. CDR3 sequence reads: CASSSGSYNTGELFF. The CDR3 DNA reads TGTGCCAGCAGCTCCGGGAGCTATAACACCGGGGAGCTGTTTTTT.

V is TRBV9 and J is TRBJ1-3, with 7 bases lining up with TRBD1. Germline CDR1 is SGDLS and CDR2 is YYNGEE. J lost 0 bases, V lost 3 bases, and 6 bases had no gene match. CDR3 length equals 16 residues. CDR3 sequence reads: CASSAGTDVSGNTIYF. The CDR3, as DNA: TGTGCCAGCAGCGCCGGGACAGACGTCTCTGGAAACACCATATATTTT.

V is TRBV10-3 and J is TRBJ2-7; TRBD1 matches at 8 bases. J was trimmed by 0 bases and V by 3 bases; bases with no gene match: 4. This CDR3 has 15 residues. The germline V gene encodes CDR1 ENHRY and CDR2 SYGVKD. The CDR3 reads CAISDIGQGSYEQYF. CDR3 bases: TGTGCCATCAGTGATATTGGACAGGGCTCCTACGAGCAGTACTTC.

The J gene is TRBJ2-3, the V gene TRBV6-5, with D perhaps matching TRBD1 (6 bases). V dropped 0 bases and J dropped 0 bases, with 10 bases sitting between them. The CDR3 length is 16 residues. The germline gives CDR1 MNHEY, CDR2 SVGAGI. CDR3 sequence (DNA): TGTGCCAGCAGTTACTCGGGGACATTAAGCACAGATACGCAGTATTTT. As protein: CASSYSGTLSTDTQYF.

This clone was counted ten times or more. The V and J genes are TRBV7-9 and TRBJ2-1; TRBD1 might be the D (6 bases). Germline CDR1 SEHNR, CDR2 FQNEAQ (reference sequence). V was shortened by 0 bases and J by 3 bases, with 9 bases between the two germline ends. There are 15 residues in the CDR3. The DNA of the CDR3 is TGTGCCAGCAGCTTAGCACAGGGCGACTACAATGAGCAGTTCTTC. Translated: CASSLAQGDYNEQFF. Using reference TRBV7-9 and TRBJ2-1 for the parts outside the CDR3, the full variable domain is DTGVSQNPRHKITKRGQNVTFRCDPISEHNRLYWYRQTLGQGPEFLTYFQNEAQLEKSRLLSDRFSAERPKGSFSTLEIQRTEQGDSAMYLCASSLAQGDYNEQFFGPGTRLTVL.

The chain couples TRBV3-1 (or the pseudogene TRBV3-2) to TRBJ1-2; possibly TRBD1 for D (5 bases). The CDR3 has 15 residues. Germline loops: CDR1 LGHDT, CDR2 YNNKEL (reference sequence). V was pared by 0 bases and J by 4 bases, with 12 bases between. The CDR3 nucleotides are TGTGCCAGCAGCCAAGAAGTCAGGGCTACCTATGGCTACACCTTC. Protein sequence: CASSQEVRATYGYTF.

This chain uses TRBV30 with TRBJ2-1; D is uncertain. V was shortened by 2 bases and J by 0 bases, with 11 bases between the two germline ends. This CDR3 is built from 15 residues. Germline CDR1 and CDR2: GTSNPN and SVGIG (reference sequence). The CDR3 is CAWSLAASSYNEQFF. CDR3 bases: TGTGCCTGGAGTTTGGCCGCAAGCTCCTACAATGAGCAGTTCTTC.

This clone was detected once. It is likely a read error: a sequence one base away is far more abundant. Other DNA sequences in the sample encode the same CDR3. CDR3 region: CASSRDSSYEQYF. The CDR3 DNA follows: TGTGCCAGCAGTAGGGACAGCTCCTACGAGCAGTACTTC. The rearrangement links TRBV12-3 or TRBV12-4 to TRBJ2-7, with 7 nucleotides matching TRBD1. J gave up 0 bases and V 5 bases, and 1 base lay outside the gene matches. CDR3 length equals 13 residues.

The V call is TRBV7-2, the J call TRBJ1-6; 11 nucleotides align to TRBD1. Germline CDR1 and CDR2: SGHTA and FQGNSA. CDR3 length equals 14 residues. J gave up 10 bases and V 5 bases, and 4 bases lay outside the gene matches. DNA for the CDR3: TGTGCCAGCAGCCGGGACAGGGGGAGATCACCCCTCCACTTT. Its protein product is CASSRDRGRSPLHF.

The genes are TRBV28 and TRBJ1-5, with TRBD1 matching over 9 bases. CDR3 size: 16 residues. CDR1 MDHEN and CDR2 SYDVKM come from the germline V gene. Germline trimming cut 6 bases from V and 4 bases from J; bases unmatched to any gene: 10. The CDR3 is CASRKGGTGHNQPQHF. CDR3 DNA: TGTGCCAGCAGGAAGGGCGGGACAGGGCATAATCAGCCCCAGCATTTT.

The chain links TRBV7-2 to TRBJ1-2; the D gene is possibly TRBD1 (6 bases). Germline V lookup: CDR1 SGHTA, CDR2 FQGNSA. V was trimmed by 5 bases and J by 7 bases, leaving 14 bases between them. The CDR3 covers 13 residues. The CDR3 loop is CASSRNQGIGYTF. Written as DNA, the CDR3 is TGTGCCAGCAGCCGAAACCAGGGGATTGGCTACACCTTC.

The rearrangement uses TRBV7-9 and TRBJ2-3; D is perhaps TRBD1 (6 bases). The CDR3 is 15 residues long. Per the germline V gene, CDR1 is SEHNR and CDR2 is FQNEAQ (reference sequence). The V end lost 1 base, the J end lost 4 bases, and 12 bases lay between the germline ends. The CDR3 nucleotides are TGTGCCAGCAGCTTAGTACAGGGCGGCCCAGATACGCAGTATTTT. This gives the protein CASSLVQGGPDTQYF.

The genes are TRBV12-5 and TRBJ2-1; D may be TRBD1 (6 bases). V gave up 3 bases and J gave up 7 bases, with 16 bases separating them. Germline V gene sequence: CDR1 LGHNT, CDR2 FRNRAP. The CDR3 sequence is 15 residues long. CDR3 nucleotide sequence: TGTGCTAGTGGTTTCATGGGGGCCGGACGGAATGAGCAGTTCTTC. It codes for CASGFMGAGRNEQFF.

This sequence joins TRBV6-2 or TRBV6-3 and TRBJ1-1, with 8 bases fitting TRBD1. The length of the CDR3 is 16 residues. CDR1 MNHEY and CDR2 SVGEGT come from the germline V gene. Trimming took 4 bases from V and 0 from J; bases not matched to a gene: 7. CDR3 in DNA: TGTGCCAGCAGTTTCGGGACAGGAGCTTTGAACACTGAAGCTTTCTTT. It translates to CASSFGTGALNTEAFF.

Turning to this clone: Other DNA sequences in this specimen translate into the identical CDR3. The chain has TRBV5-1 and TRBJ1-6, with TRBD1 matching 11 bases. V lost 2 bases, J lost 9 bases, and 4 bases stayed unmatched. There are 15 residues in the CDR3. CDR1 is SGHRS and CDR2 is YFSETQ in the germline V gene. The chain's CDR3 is CASSLGQGAGSPLHF. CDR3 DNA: TGCGCCAGCAGCTTAGGACAGGGGGCAGGTTCACCCCTCCACTTT.